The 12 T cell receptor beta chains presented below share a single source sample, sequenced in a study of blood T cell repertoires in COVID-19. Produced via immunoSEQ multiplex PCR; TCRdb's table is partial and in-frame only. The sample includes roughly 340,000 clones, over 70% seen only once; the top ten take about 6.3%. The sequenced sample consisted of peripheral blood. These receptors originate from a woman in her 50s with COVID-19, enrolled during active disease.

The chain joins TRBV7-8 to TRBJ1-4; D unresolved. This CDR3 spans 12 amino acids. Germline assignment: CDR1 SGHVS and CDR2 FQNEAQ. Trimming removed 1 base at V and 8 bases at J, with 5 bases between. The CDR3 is CASSLVSEKLFF. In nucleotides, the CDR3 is TGTGCCAGCAGCTTAGTAAGCGAAAAACTGTTTTTT.

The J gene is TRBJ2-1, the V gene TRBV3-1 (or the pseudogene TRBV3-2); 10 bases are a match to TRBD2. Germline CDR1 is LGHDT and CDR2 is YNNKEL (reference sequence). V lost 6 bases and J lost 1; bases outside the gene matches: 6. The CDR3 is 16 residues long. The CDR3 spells CASRGTSEKSYNEQFF. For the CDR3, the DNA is TGTGCCAGCAGAGGGACTAGCGAGAAGTCCTACAATGAGCAGTTCTTC.

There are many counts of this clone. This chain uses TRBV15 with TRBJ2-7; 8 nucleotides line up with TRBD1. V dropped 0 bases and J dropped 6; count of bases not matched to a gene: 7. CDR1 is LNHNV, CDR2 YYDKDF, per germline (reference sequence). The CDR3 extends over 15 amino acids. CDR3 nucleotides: TGTGCCACCAGCAGAGATATAGGACAGGGATCCGAGCAGTACTTC. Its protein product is CATSRDIGQGSEQYF. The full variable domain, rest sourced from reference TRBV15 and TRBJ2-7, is DAMVIQNPRYQVTQFGKPVTLSCSQTLNHNVMYWYQQKSSQAPKLLFHYYDKDFNNEADTPDNFQSRRPNTSFCFLDIRSPGLGDTAMYLCATSRDIGQGSEQYFGPGTRLTVT.

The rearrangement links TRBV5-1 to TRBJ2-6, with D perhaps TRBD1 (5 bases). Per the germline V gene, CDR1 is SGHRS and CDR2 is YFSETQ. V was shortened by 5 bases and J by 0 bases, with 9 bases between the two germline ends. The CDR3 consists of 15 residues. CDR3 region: CASSFDSSGANVLTF. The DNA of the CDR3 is TGCGCCAGCAGTTTCGACAGCTCTGGGGCCAACGTCCTGACTTTC. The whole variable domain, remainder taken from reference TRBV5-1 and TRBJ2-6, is KAGVTQTPRYLIKTRGQQVTLSCSPISGHRSVSWYQQTPGQGLQFLFEYFSETQRNKGNFPGRFSGRQFSNSRSEMNVSTLELGDSALYLCASSFDSSGANVLTFGAGSRLTVL.

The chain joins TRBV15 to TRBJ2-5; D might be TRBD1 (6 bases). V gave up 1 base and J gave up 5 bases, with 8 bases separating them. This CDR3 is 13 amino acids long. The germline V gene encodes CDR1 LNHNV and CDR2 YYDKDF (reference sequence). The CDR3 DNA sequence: TGTGCCACCAGCAGAGTCGGACAGGAGACCCAGTACTTC. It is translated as CATSRVGQETQYF.

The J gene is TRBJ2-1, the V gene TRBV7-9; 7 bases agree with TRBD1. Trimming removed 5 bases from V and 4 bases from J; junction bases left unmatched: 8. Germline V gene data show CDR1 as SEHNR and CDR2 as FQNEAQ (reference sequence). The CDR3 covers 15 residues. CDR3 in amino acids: CASSRTGTRYNEQFF. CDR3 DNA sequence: TGTGCCAGCAGCAGGACAGGAACGCGTTACAATGAGCAGTTCTTC.

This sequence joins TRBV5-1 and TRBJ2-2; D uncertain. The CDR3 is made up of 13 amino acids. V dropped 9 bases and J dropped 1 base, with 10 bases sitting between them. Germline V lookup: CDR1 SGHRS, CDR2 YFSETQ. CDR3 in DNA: TGCGCCACCGCGGTAGAGAACACCGGGGAGCTGTTTTTT. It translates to CATAVENTGELFF.

For the CDR3, the DNA is TGTGCCAGCAGTGAGGGACAGGGAGGCAATGAGCAGTTCTTC. Protein sequence: CASSEGQGGNEQFF. The chain carries TRBV28 and TRBJ2-1, with 9 bases that match TRBD1. The CDR3 extends over 14 amino acids. Unmatched junction bases numbered 5, after V lost 5 bases and J lost 6 bases. CDR1 is MDHEN, CDR2 SYDVKM, per germline.

CDR3 amino acids: CASSWDRGYQETQYF. The CDR3, as DNA: TGCGCCAGCAGTTGGGACAGGGGGTACCAAGAGACCCAGTACTTC. The chain couples TRBV10-1 to TRBJ2-5; TRBD1 matches 11 bases. The CDR3 loop spans 15 amino acids. The V gene's germline CDR1 is WNHNN and CDR2 SYGVQD (reference sequence). J was trimmed by 0 bases and V by 5 bases; bases with no gene match: 2.

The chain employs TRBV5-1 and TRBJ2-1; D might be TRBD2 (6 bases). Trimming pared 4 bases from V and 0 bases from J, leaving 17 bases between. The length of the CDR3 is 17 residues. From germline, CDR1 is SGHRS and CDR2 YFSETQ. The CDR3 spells CASSIRSGASSYNEQFF. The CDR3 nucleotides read TGCGCCAGCAGCATTCGTAGCGGAGCGAGCTCCTACAATGAGCAGTTCTTC.

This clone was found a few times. CDR3 sequence (DNA): TGTGCCAGCACTCTACTAGCGGGTTACGAGCAGTACTTC. Translating gives CASTLLAGYEQYF. The rearrangement uses TRBV28 and TRBJ2-7; 9 positions match TRBD2. There are 13 residues in the CDR3. Germline CDR1 and CDR2: MDHEN and SYDVKM. Germline trimming cut 7 bases from V and 4 bases from J; bases unmatched to any gene: 5.

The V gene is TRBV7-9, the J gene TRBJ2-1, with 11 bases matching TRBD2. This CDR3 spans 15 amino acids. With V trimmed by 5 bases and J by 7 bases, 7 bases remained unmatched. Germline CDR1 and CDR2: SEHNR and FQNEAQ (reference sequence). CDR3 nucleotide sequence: TGTGCCAGCAGCCGCATAGCGGGAGGGCTAAATGAGCAGTTCTTC. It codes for CASSRIAGGLNEQFF.